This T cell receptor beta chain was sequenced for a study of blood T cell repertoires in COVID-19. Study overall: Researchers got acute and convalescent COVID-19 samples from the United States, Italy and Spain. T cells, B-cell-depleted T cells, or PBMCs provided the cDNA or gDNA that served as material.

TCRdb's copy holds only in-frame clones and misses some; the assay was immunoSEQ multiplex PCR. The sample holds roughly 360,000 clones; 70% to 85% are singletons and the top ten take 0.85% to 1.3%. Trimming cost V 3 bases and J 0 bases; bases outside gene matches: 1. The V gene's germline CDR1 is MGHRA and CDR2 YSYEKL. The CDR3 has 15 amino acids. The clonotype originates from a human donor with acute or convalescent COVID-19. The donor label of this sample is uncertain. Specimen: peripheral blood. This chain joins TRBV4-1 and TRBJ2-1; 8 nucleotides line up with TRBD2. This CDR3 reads CASSHSGDSYNEQFF. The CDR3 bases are TGCGCCAGCAGCCATAGCGGGGACTCCTACAATGAGCAGTTCTTC.